What follows are 16 T cell receptor beta chains derived from one specimen sequenced in a study of cytomegalovirus exposure and HLA in healthy donors. The data were produced by immunoSEQ multiplex PCR, yet TCRdb's version contains in-frame clones alone and is incomplete. This repertoire shows almost 70,000 clones, 95% to 96% found once; its top ten account for roughly 4.7%. The specimen sequenced was PBMCs. The receptors originated from a woman younger than 30 in good health and CMV-seropositive.

V gene TRBV9 combines with J gene TRBJ1-1, with no clear D. Trimming took 0 bases from V and 6 from J, leaving 9 bases between them. Germline CDR1 and CDR2: SGDLS and YYNGEE. The CDR3 has 13 amino acids. The CDR3 region has the DNA TGTGCCAGCAGCGTAGATGACGGGTCTGAAGCTTTCTTT. Its protein is CASSVDDGSEAFF.

V usage is TRBV29-1 and J usage is TRBJ2-2; 10 positions agree with TRBD2. Germline-derived CDR1 and CDR2 are SQVTM and ANQGSEA. The CDR3 spans 15 residues. Unmatched junction bases numbered 10, after V lost 5 bases and J lost 7 bases. CDR3 bases: TGCAGCGTTTCCCTAGCGGGAGTCTATGGCGGGGAGCTGTTTTTT. Amino acid sequence: CSVSLAGVYGGELFF.

This chain uses TRBV2 with TRBJ2-1; 8 bases line up with TRBD2. The CDR3 has 15 amino acids. The germline CDR1 and CDR2 sequences are SNHLY and FYNNEI. V gave up 1 base and J gave up 8 bases; unmatched junction bases: 7. The CDR3 reads CASSEVGRGADEQFF. The CDR3 coding sequence is TGTGCCAGCAGTGAAGTCGGGAGGGGGGCGGATGAGCAGTTCTTC.

The chain carries TRBV4-3 and TRBJ2-5; TRBD1 matches at 9 bases. Germline assignment: CDR1 LGHNA and CDR2 YSLEER. The CDR3 loop spans 17 amino acids. The V segment lost 1 base and the J segment 4 bases; nucleotides outside the gene matches: 10. CDR3: CASSQAVPGTGSETQYF. The DNA of the CDR3 is TGCGCCAGCAGCCAAGCCGTCCCCGGGACAGGGTCAGAGACCCAGTACTTC.

This rearrangement joins TRBV6-1 to TRBJ2-3, with TRBD1 identical over 8 bases. V was pared by 5 bases and J by 0 bases, with 4 bases of the junction left unmatched. The CDR3 has 15 amino acids. CDR1 is MNHNS, CDR2 SASEGT, per germline. This CDR3 is CASSRDRPSTDTQYF. The CDR3 bases are TGTGCCAGCAGTAGGGACAGGCCTAGCACAGATACGCAGTATTTT.

The rearrangement uses TRBV27 and TRBJ2-3; 7 nucleotides match TRBD2. CDR1 is MNHEY, CDR2 SMNVEV, per germline (reference sequence). CDR3 length: 16 residues. V was clipped by 0 bases and J by 0 bases; unmatched bases: 3. The CDR3 spells CASSLSGRPSTDTQYF. The CDR3 coding sequence is TGTGCCAGCAGTTTATCCGGGAGGCCTAGCACAGATACGCAGTATTTT.

The chain links TRBV15 to TRBJ2-7, with 9 positions matching TRBD2. There are 17 residues in the CDR3. V lost 3 bases to trimming and J lost 1 base; unmatched junction nucleotides: 10. CDR1 is LNHNV and CDR2 is YYDKDF in the germline V gene (reference sequence). CDR3 sequence (DNA): TGTGCCACCAGCAGTGTGCAGGCCGGACTAGCGTCCTACGAGCAGTACTTC. Translated, it gives CATSSVQAGLASYEQYF.

The count of this clone is one. The gene calls are TRBV19 and TRBJ1-4; TRBD1 is a possible D gene (6 bases). Germline V CDR1 and CDR2: LNHDA, SQIVND (reference sequence). The V end was cut by 5 bases, the J end by 3 bases, with 16 bases between. The CDR3 contains 16 residues. CDR3 sequence reads: CASSVGGGGANEKLFF. The CDR3 nucleotides are TGTGCCAGTAGTGTCGGAGGGGGGGGTGCTAATGAAAAACTGTTTTTT.

V and J are TRBV7-9 and TRBJ2-7, with TRBD1 matching over 9 bases. The CDR3 is made up of 14 amino acids. Per the germline V gene, CDR1 is SEHNR and CDR2 is FQNEAQ (reference sequence). V gave up 3 bases and J gave up 6 bases; unmatched junction bases: 6. CDR3 DNA: TGTGCCAGCAGCTTCCGGGACAGGGTTGTCGAGCAGTACTTC. Its protein is CASSFRDRVVEQYF.

The chain couples TRBV9 to TRBJ1-4, with TRBD1 matching 7 bases. There are 15 residues in the CDR3. After removal of 4 bases from V and 6 bases from J, the junction contained 9 bases not matched to a gene. Germline V gene data show CDR1 as SGDLS and CDR2 as YYNGEE. Here the CDR3 reads CASSTRQGADEKLFF. The CDR3, as DNA: TGTGCCAGCAGCACAAGACAGGGTGCGGATGAAAAACTGTTTTTT.

The V gene is TRBV7-9, the J gene TRBJ2-2, with 7 bases that match TRBD2. Germline CDR1 SEHNR, CDR2 FQNEAQ (reference sequence). V lost 1 base and J lost 3; bases outside the gene matches: 2. The CDR3 spans 15 residues. CDR3 sequence: CASSLVSGHTGELFF. The CDR3 DNA is TGTGCCAGCAGCTTAGTTAGCGGGCACACCGGGGAGCTGTTTTTT.

The CDR3 reads CASSPGLPTGELFF. In nucleotides, the CDR3 is TGTGCCAGCAGCCCAGGACTTCCCACCGGGGAGCTGTTTTTT. The chain uses TRBV7-2 and TRBJ2-2; D might be TRBD2 (5 bases). The V and J ends lost 5 bases and 4 bases respectively, with 11 bases between them. There are 14 residues in the CDR3. Germline lookup yields CDR1 SGHTA and CDR2 FQGNSA.

The J gene is TRBJ2-2, the V gene TRBV7-3; 13 bases are shared with TRBD2. There are 18 residues in the CDR3. CDR1 is SGHTA, CDR2 FQGTGA, per germline. V lost 1 base and J lost 6; bases outside the gene matches: 8. The CDR3 reads CASSLRGLAGPWAGELFF. CDR3 coding DNA: TGTGCCAGCAGCTTAAGGGGACTAGCGGGACCCTGGGCCGGGGAGCTGTTTTTT.

The genes are TRBV30 and TRBJ2-1; TRBD2 agrees at 7 bases. V lost 0 bases and J lost 3; bases outside the gene matches: 2. The CDR3 covers 14 residues. In germline, CDR1 is GTSNPN, CDR2 SVGIG (reference sequence). CDR3 sequence: CAWSVKRGYNEQFF. DNA for the CDR3: TGTGCCTGGAGTGTTAAGCGGGGCTACAATGAGCAGTTCTTC.

The chain recombines TRBV27 with TRBJ2-3; D is uncertain. V gave up 6 bases and J gave up 2 bases, with 9 bases separating them. The length of the CDR3 is 13 residues. Germline V lookup: CDR1 MNHEY, CDR2 SMNVEV (reference sequence). The CDR3 reads CASSFSPTDTQYF. As DNA, the CDR3 is TGTGCCAGCAGCTTCTCCCCCACAGATACGCAGTATTTT.

The genes are TRBV11-2 and TRBJ2-5, with 10 bases identical to TRBD1. The V gene end was trimmed by 3 bases and the J gene end by 6 bases; junction bases not matched to a gene: 4. The CDR3 is made up of 14 amino acids. Per germline, CDR1 SGHAT and CDR2 FQNNGV. CDR3 loop: CASSLTGGGKTQYF. The CDR3 DNA reads as TGTGCCAGCAGCTTGACAGGGGGCGGAAAGACCCAGTACTTC.